Following are 31 T cell receptor beta chains from one sample sequenced in a study of T cells in Graves' hyperthyroidism and ophthalmopathy. Amplified regions were TCR beta CDR3 sequences from RNA transcripts. With the HTBI primer set, the TCR CDR3 went through a first round of RT-PCR. TCRdb reprocessed the multiplex PCR reads with MiXCR, giving one entry per CDR3 protein. The sample includes 300,000 to 400,000 distinct CDR3 sequences, less than 15% of them seen just once. The sequenced sample consisted of blood. Receptor source: a woman younger than 35 with Graves' hyperthyroidism.

In its sample, this clonotype was seen many times. V gene TRBV7-2 combines with J gene TRBJ2-4; weak D call: TRBD2 (5 bases). Germline CDR1 SGHTA, CDR2 FQGNSA. The V end lost 3 bases, the J end lost 5 bases, and 8 bases lay between the germline ends. The CDR3 length is 13 residues. The CDR3 loop reads CASSFFGENIQYF. CDR3 coding DNA: TGTGCCAGCAGCTTCTTCGGGGAAAACATTCAGTACTTC.

This clonotype has at least ten counts. V and J are TRBV2 and TRBJ1-1; tentatively, D is TRBD1 (5 bases). Germline V CDR1 and CDR2: SNHLY, FYNNEI. The V gene lost 2 bases and the J gene lost 5 bases, with 15 bases spanning the gap. CDR3 length: 15 residues. The CDR3 loop is CASSETAQGWTEAFF. The CDR3 DNA is TGTGCCAGCAGTGAAACGGCGCAGGGTTGGACTGAAGCTTTCTTT. Together with reference TRBV2 and TRBJ1-1, the CDR3 gives the full variable domain: EPEVTQTPSHQVTQMGQEVILRCVPISNHLYFYWYRQILGQKVEFLVSFYNNEISEKSEIFDDQFSVERPDGSNFTLKIRSTKLEDSAMYFCASSETAQGWTEAFFGQGTRLTVV.

This clonotype was counted between two and nine times. V is TRBV6-1 and J is TRBJ2-5; D is unclear. V dropped 4 bases and J dropped 10 bases, with 25 bases sitting between them. The CDR3 is made up of 16 amino acids. Looked up from germline, CDR1 is MNHNS and CDR2 is SASEGT. This chain's CDR3 is CASSASGLAEFVSQYF. The CDR3 DNA reads as TGTGCCAGCAGTGCTTCTGGCCTCGCCGAGTTCGTGAGCCAGTACTTC.

This clonotype showed up just a few times. The gene calls are TRBV10-3 and TRBJ2-5, with D unresolved. This CDR3 has 13 residues. Germline CDR1 and CDR2: ENHRY and SYGVKD. Deletions cut 2 bases from V and 2 bases from J, with 6 bases between. DNA for the CDR3: TGTGCCATCAGTGAGGTAGGACAAGAGACCCAGTACTTC. Amino acids: CAISEVGQETQYF.

The table lists this clonotype with a few counts. Being one base from a much bigger clone, this may be a read error. The rearrangement joins TRBV12-3 or TRBV12-4 to TRBJ2-7; TRBD2 might be the D (6 bases). Trimming left V 7 bases short and J 5 bases short, with 18 bases between. The CDR3 is made up of 14 amino acids. The CDR3 sequence is CASTQGTAGHEQYF. The CDR3 region has the DNA TGTGCCAGCACCCAAGGGACTGCTGGACACGAGCAGTACTTC.

This clonotype was seen ten or more times. The CDR3: CASSTGGAGHTEAFF. CDR3 DNA sequence: TGTGCCAGCTCCACAGGTGGGGCCGGCCACACTGAAGCTTTCTTT. The genes are TRBV6-2 or TRBV6-3 and TRBJ1-1, with a possible D match to TRBD1 (5 bases). Trimming removed 8 bases at V and 3 bases at J, with 19 bases between. This CDR3 is 15 amino acids long. The germline CDR1 and CDR2 sequences are MNHEY and SVGEGT.

This clonotype was counted ten times or more. The chain has TRBV12-3 or TRBV12-4 and TRBJ2-1; 7 nucleotides align to TRBD1. V lost 7 bases, J lost 3 bases, and 6 bases stayed unmatched. This CDR3 is 14 amino acids long. CDR3 nucleotides: TGTGCCAGCACCTGGGACAGAGACTACAATGAGCAGTTCTTC. It encodes CASTWDRDYNEQFF.

The sample holds many counts of this clonotype. V is TRBV10-3 and J is TRBJ1-1, with D maybe TRBD1 (5 bases). The V gene lost 10 bases and the J gene lost 0 bases, with 12 bases spanning the gap. In germline, CDR1 is ENHRY, CDR2 SYGVKD. The CDR3 spans 13 residues. The CDR3 coding sequence is TGTGCCACATACAGGTCCATGAACACTGAAGCTTTCTTT. Amino acids: CATYRSMNTEAFF.

This clonotype was found many times. This rearrangement joins TRBV28 to TRBJ1-1; possibly TRBD1 for D (6 bases). Germline V gene sequence: CDR1 MDHEN, CDR2 SYDVKM. The CDR3 length is 13 residues. V lost 8 bases and J 4 bases, leaving 14 bases between the germline ends. The CDR3 DNA reads TGTGCCAGCGAGCGTGGAGGGGGCACTGAAGCTTTCTTT. It is translated as CASERGGGTEAFF.

This clonotype was detected ten times or more. The chain links TRBV27 to TRBJ2-3; TRBD2 matches at 8 bases. The V segment lost 6 bases and the J segment 2 bases; nucleotides outside the gene matches: 4. The V gene's germline CDR1 is MNHEY and CDR2 SMNVEV (reference sequence). This CDR3 contains 14 residues. The CDR3 DNA sequence: TGTGCCAGCAGGCGGGAGGCAGCCACAGATACGCAGTATTTT. As protein: CASRREAATDTQYF.

This clonotype was seen at least ten times. The chain joins TRBV29-1 to TRBJ1-1, with TRBD1 matching 7 bases. This CDR3 has 12 residues. V lost 4 bases to trimming and J lost 5 bases; unmatched junction nucleotides: 4. Germline loops: CDR1 SQVTM, CDR2 ANQGSEA. The CDR3 DNA sequence: TGCAGCGTTGGAAGACAGGGAACTGAAGCTTTCTTT. Translated: CSVGRQGTEAFF.

This clonotype was recorded at least ten times. The rearrangement links TRBV28 to TRBJ2-6; tentatively, D is TRBD1 or TRBD2 (5 bases each). The CDR3 consists of 19 residues. The germline V gene encodes CDR1 MDHEN and CDR2 SYDVKM. V lost 1 base and J lost 4, with 20 bases in between. CDR3 sequence reads: CASSLYEGVGRYGANVLTF. CDR3 in DNA: TGTGCCAGCAGTTTATACGAGGGAGTGGGGCGCTACGGGGCCAACGTCCTGACTTTC.

This rearrangement joins TRBV5-1 to TRBJ2-5; D not resolved. Trimming stripped 5 bases from V and 3 bases from J, with 20 bases between. The CDR3 sequence is 16 residues long. The V gene's germline CDR1 is SGHRS and CDR2 YFSETQ. CDR3 loop: CASRPPFPGRKETQYF. CDR3 in DNA: TGCGCCAGCAGACCCCCGTTTCCTGGACGTAAAGAGACCCAGTACTTC.

This chain links TRBV29-1 with TRBJ2-7; D gene uncertain. The V end lost 4 bases, the J end lost 5 bases, and 9 bases lay between the germline ends. The V gene's germline CDR1 is SQVTM and CDR2 ANQGSEA. CDR3 length: 11 residues. The CDR3 DNA is TGCAGCGTTGGGGGTGGGCACGAGCAGTACTTC. Translation gives CSVGGGHEQYF.

This clonotype was counted ten times or more. The genes are TRBV20-1 and TRBJ1-1; D is possibly TRBD1 (5 bases). The CDR3 totals 14 residues. CDR1 is DFQATT and CDR2 is SNEGSKA in the germline V gene (reference sequence). Trimming cost V 3 bases and J 3 bases, with 14 bases left between them. The CDR3: CSARVGRVDTEAFF. The CDR3 DNA is TGCAGTGCTAGGGTCGGCAGGGTTGACACTGAAGCTTTCTTT.

This clonotype was observed at least ten times. V usage is TRBV6-1 and J usage is TRBJ1-5; D is possibly TRBD1 (6 bases). The CDR3 covers 13 residues. Per the germline V gene, CDR1 is MNHNS and CDR2 is SASEGT. Trimming took off 5 bases at V and 6 bases at J, with 11 bases between the two ends. The CDR3, as DNA: TGTGCCAGCAGTTACGACAGGCGTCAGCCCCAGCATTTT. Its translation is CASSYDRRQPQHF.

This clonotype was counted ten times or more. A much more abundant neighbour one base away suggests this may be a read error. The V call is TRBV2, the J call TRBJ2-7; possibly TRBD1 for D (5 bases). The length of the CDR3 is 12 residues. Germline lookup yields CDR1 SNHLY and CDR2 FYNNEI. V lost 5 bases to trimming and J lost 3 bases, with 8 bases between them. The DNA of the CDR3 is TGTGCCAGCAGTCCAGGACACTACGAGCAGTACTTC. Amino acid sequence: CASSPGHYEQYF.

This clonotype was detected ten times or more. This sequence joins TRBV28 and TRBJ2-7; tentative D call: TRBD2 (5 bases). V was trimmed by 5 bases and J by 7 bases, leaving 18 bases between them. The V gene's germline CDR1 is MDHEN and CDR2 SYDVKM. The CDR3 contains 14 residues. The CDR3 reads CASSPGSWGQEQYF. DNA of the CDR3: TGTGCCAGCAGTCCGGGGTCGTGGGGTCAGGAGCAGTACTTC.

The J gene is TRBJ2-1, the V gene TRBV5-8, with 9 bases fitting TRBD2. Germline V gene lookup returns CDR1 SGHTS and CDR2 YDEGEE. This CDR3 is built from 16 residues. V lost 2 bases, J lost 5 bases, and 8 bases stayed unmatched. The CDR3 DNA sequence: TGTGCCAGCAGCTTTAGCGGGAGTCTGGGCCACAATGAGCAGTTCTTC. Encoded protein: CASSFSGSLGHNEQFF.

This clonotype was seen at least ten times. The chain couples TRBV6-1 to TRBJ2-7, with a possible D match to TRBD2 (6 bases). Germline V gene lookup returns CDR1 MNHNS and CDR2 SASEGT. The CDR3 has 13 residues. With 6 bases removed from V and 0 bases from J, the gap between germline ends came to 9 bases. The CDR3 coding sequence is TGTGCCAGCAGAGTAGCGGACTCCTACGAGCAGTACTTC. This codes for CASRVADSYEQYF.

This clonotype appeared many times. The CDR3 region is CASSSWKAYEQYF. CDR3 nucleotide sequence: TGTGCCAGCAGTTCCTGGAAGGCCTACGAGCAGTACTTC. J is TRBJ2-7 and V is TRBV28; D uncertain. Germline V CDR1 and CDR2: MDHEN, SYDVKM. The ends were cut back, 4 bases at V and 2 bases at J, with 9 bases in the middle. The CDR3 loop spans 13 amino acids.

This clonotype turned up a few times. The V and J genes are TRBV15 and TRBJ2-5, with 8 bases fitting TRBD2. Germline V lookup: CDR1 LNHNV, CDR2 YYDKDF (reference sequence). This CDR3 is 17 amino acids long. Trimming removed 0 bases from V and 8 bases from J; junction bases left unmatched: 14. The CDR3 DNA reads as TGTGCCACCAGCAGAGATAAGACGGGACTAGTTGGTCTAACCCAGTACTTC. It yields the protein CATSRDKTGLVGLTQYF.

Ten or more counts support this clonotype. The rearrangement links TRBV3-1 to TRBJ2-7; TRBD2 might be the D (6 bases). Germline assignment: CDR1 LGHDT and CDR2 YNNKEL (reference sequence). The CDR3 spans 14 residues. Trimming stripped 4 bases from V and 3 bases from J, with 13 bases between. Here the CDR3 reads CASSPWDSLYEQYF. The CDR3 DNA reads as TGTGCCAGCAGCCCATGGGACTCGCTCTACGAGCAGTACTTC.

This clonotype was observed many times. The rearrangement uses TRBV28 and TRBJ1-5; D gene ambiguous. Looked up from germline, CDR1 is MDHEN and CDR2 is SYDVKM. Trimming shortened V by 6 bases and J by 7 bases, and 19 bases separated the two germline ends. The CDR3 length is 15 residues. CDR3 protein: CASSRGGRVGQPQHF. In DNA, the CDR3 is TGTGCCAGCAGCCGGGGTGGTAGGGTTGGACAGCCCCAGCATTTT. Using reference TRBV28 and TRBJ1-5 for the parts outside the CDR3, the full variable domain is DVKVTQSSRYLVKRTGEKVFLECVQDMDHENMFWYRQDPGLGLRLIYFSYDVKMKEKGDIPEGYSVSREKKERFSLILESASTNQTSMYLCASSRGGRVGQPQHFGDGTRLSIL.

Regarding this clonotype: The junction shows a germline mismatch at one end, possibly a read error. V gene TRBV6-2 or TRBV6-3 combines with J gene TRBJ1-1; no definite D call. Germline V CDR1 and CDR2: MNHEY, SVGEGT. The length of the CDR3 is 14 residues. This chain's CDR3 is CAGSQTQLSTEAFF. CDR3 nucleotides: TGTGCCGGCAGTCAGACGCAGCTGTCCACTGAAGCTTTCTTT.

This clonotype was seen many times. The V and J genes are TRBV5-1 and TRBJ1-1; D possibly corresponds to TRBD1 (6 bases). Trimming took off 6 bases at V and 1 base at J, with 13 bases between the two ends. The CDR3 is 14 residues long. The germline CDR1 and CDR2 sequences are SGHRS and YFSETQ. The CDR3 protein is CASKLTGWNTEAFF. The DNA of the CDR3 is TGCGCCAGCAAATTGACAGGTTGGAACACTGAAGCTTTCTTT.

In this sample, this clonotype turned up a few times. A much larger clone lies a single base off, so this may be a read error. This chain uses TRBV28 with TRBJ1-5, with D possibly TRBD1 on 6 matching bases. Germline CDR1 reads MDHEN; CDR2 reads SYDVKM. The CDR3 consists of 16 residues. V lost 5 bases and J 4 bases, leaving 18 bases between the germline ends. CDR3 amino acids: CASSLLGGAPNQPQHF. CDR3 bases: TGTGCCAGCAGTCTTCTGGGGGGGGCTCCTAATCAGCCCCAGCATTTT.

About this clonotype itself: A much more abundant neighbour one base away suggests this may be a read error. This sequence joins TRBV3-1 and TRBJ2-2; possibly TRBD2 for D (6 bases). Per the germline V gene, CDR1 is LGHDT and CDR2 is YNNKEL (reference sequence). The CDR3 has 14 amino acids. The CDR3 sequence: CASSLQRVGGELSF. The DNA of the CDR3 is TGTGCCAGCAGCCTCCAAAGGGTGGGCGGGGAGCTGTCTTTT.

The table lists this clonotype with many counts. The chain links TRBV2 to TRBJ1-6; maybe TRBD1 (6 bases). Germline V gene sequence: CDR1 SNHLY, CDR2 FYNNEI. V lost 7 bases and J lost 11, with 15 bases in between. This CDR3 spans 13 amino acids. CDR3 protein: CASKAGEITPLHF. For the CDR3, the DNA is TGTGCCAGCAAGGCAGGGGAGATTACACCCCTCCACTTT.

Concerning this clonotype: A much larger clone differs from this one at a single base, so this may be a read error. The chain links TRBV6-9 to TRBJ2-5; D may match TRBD1 or TRBD2 (6 bases each). Per the germline V gene, CDR1 is MNHGY and CDR2 is SVAAGI. The CDR3 has 16 amino acids. Trimming stripped 3 bases from V and 2 bases from J, with 16 bases between. CDR3 in amino acids: CASSYKSGAGQETQYF. CDR3 nucleotides: TGTGCCAGCAGTTACAAATCGGGGGCGGGACAAGAGACCCAGTACTTC.

A few counts support this clonotype. This sequence joins TRBV2 and TRBJ1-4, with D possibly being TRBD1 (6 bases). This CDR3 comprises 15 residues. V lost 2 bases to trimming and J lost 5 bases, with 12 bases between them. CDR1 and CDR2 (germline): SNHLY, FYNNEI. The chain's CDR3 is CASSEWGRGNEKLFF. The CDR3 DNA is TGTGCCAGCAGTGAATGGGGGCGCGGGAATGAAAAACTGTTTTTT.